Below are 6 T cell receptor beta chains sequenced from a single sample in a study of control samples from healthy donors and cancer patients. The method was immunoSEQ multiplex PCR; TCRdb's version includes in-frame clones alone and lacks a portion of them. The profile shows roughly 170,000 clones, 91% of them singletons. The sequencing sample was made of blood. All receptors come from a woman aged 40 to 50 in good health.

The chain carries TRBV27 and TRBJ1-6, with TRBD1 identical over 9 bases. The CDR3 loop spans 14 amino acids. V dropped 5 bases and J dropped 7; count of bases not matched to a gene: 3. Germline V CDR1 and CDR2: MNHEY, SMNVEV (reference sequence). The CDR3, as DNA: TGTGCCAGCAGTCCCGACAGGGGGAATTCACCCCTCCACTTT. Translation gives CASSPDRGNSPLHF.

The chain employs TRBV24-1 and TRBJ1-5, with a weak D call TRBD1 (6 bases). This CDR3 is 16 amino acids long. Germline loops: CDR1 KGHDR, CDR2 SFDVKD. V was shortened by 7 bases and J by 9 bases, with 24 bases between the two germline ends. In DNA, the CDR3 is TGTGCCACCAGGAATCGGGACATACGGACTGGGGGGCCCCAGCATTTT. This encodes CATRNRDIRTGGPQHF.

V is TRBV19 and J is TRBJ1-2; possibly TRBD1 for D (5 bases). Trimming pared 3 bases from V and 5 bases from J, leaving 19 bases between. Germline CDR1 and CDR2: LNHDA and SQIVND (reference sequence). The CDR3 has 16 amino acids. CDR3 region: CASSIPPGEGPYGYTF. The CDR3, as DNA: TGTGCCAGTAGTATCCCCCCCGGAGAGGGACCTTATGGCTACACCTTC.

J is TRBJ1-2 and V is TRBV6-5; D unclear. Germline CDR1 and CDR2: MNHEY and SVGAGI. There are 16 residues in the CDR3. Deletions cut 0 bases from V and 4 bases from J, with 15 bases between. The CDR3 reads CASSYSSGAGSYGYTF. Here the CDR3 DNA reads TGTGCCAGCAGTTACTCGAGCGGTGCCGGGAGCTATGGCTACACCTTC.

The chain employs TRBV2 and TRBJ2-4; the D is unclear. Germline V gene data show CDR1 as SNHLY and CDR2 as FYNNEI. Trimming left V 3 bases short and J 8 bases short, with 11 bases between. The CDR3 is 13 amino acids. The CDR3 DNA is TGTGCCAGCAGTGACAGGCCTGGAGACATTCAGTACTTC. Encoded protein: CASSDRPGDIQYF. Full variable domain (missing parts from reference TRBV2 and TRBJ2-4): EPEVTQTPSHQVTQMGQEVILRCVPISNHLYFYWYRQILGQKVEFLVSFYNNEISEKSEIFDDQFSVERPDGSNFTLKIRSTKLEDSAMYFCASSDRPGDIQYFGAGTRLSVL.

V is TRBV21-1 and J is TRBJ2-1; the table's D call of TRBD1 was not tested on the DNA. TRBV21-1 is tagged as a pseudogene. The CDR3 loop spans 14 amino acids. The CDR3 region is CASRPDSETNEQFF. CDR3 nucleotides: TGTGCCAGCAGACCGGACAGCGAGACCAATGAGCAGTTCTTC.